Listed below are T cell receptor beta chains from one sample, sequenced in a study of T-cell memory formation after mild COVID-19. Via MiXCR, TCRdb re-called the 5' RACE reads, giving one row per CDR3 protein. The repertoire holds 450,000 to 700,000 distinct CDR3 sequences, with roughly 18% as singletons. The sample comprised PBMCs or a T cell subset sorted from them (not recorded which). These receptors were collected from an adult woman who had mild COVID-19 (a few samples of this study predate the infection). Cell type and time point are not known. The CDR3 runs from the conserved cysteine through the conserved F or W. Each record gives: D gene, J gene, clone size, V gene, CDR3 protein, CDR3 DNA. The D gene is left open where the match is weak. Size values are once, few and many counts, or a class for expanded clones, and some rows have none.

>TRBD2|TRBJ2-2|-|TRBV20-1
CSARTSGSPGELFF
TGCAGTGCCCGGACTAGCGGGAGCCCCGGGGAGCTGTTTTTT
>-|TRBJ2-1|-|TRBV2
CASRGQYVVF
TGTGCCAGCAGGGGTCAGTATGTAGTTTTC
>TRBD2|TRBJ2-7|many|TRBV28
CASSPPGGRELKQYF
TGTGCCAGCAGTCCACCTGGGGGGAGGGAGTTGAAGCAGTACTTC
>TRBD1|TRBJ2-5|-|TRBV5-6
CASSGHRGETQYF
TGTGCCAGCAGCGGGCACAGGGGTGAGACCCAGTACTTC
>-|TRBJ2-1|few|TRBV4-2
CASSQVVASSYNEQFF
TGTGCCAGCAGCCAAGTGGTAGCAAGCTCCTACAATGAGCAGTTCTTC
>-|TRBJ2-1|-|TRBV30
CAWSSGFYNEQFF
TGTGCCTGGAGCTCGGGCTTCTACAATGAGCAGTTCTTC
>TRBD1|TRBJ2-1|many|TRBV5-4
CASSTRTGGFNEQFF
TGTGCCAGCAGCACGCGGACAGGGGGCTTCAATGAGCAGTTCTTC
>-|TRBJ1-1|-|TRBV9
CASSVSTGNTEAFF
TGTGCCAGCAGCGTAAGTACAGGGAACACTGAAGCTTTCTTT
>-|TRBJ2-1|few|TRBV14
CASSASSGTRGFYEQFF
TGTGCCAGCAGCGCATCCTCCGGGACCAGGGGTTTCTATGAGCAGTTCTTC
>-|TRBJ2-7|few|TRBV11-3
CASSLRLASGEQYF
TGTGCCAGCAGCCTCCGACTTGCTAGTGGGGAGCAGTACTTC
>TRBD2|TRBJ2-1|few|TRBV10-3
CATRLAGGYEEQFF
TGTGCCACAAGACTAGCGGGGGGTTACGAGGAGCAGTTCTTC
>-|TRBJ1-2|-|TRBV12-3/TRBV12-4
CASSFDPQGGYTF
TGTGCCAGCAGTTTCGACCCGCAAGGAGGCTACACCTTC
>-|TRBJ1-2|few|TRBV7-9
CASKTSGDSYGYTF
TGTGCCAGCAAGACGTCAGGGGATTCCTATGGCTACACCTTC
>-|TRBJ2-7|-|TRBV6-1
CASSHRVSSYEQYF
TGTGCCAGCAGTCACAGGGTAAGCTCCTACGAGCAGTACTTC
>-|TRBJ2-3|many|TRBV7-9
CASSVQPISTDTQYF
TGTGCCAGCAGCGTACAGCCTATAAGCACAGATACGCAGTATTTT
>-|TRBJ2-3|-|TRBV18
CASRGGSGSTDTQYF
TGTGCCAGCAGAGGAGGGTCAGGTAGCACAGATACGCAGTATTTT
>-|TRBJ1-2|-|TRBV29-1
CSVGVDYGYTF
TGCAGCGTTGGAGTAGACTATGGCTACACCTTC
>-|TRBJ1-5|-|TRBV20-1
CSARAGGGNQPQHF
TGCAGTGCTAGAGCGGGGGGAGGCAATCAGCCCCAGCATTTT
>TRBD2|TRBJ2-7|-|TRBV20-1
CSAKSDSGRISSYEQYF
TGCAGTGCCAAGTCAGATAGCGGGAGAATTAGTTCCTACGAGCAGTACTTC
>TRBD1|TRBJ2-7|-|TRBV10-3
CAISEARDSYEQYF
TGTGCCATCAGTGAGGCCCGGGACAGCTACGAGCAGTACTTC
>TRBD2|TRBJ2-3|-|TRBV7-2
CASRATSGGPSDTQYF
TGTGCCAGCAGAGCCACCAGCGGGGGGCCCTCAGATACGCAGTATTTT
>TRBD1|TRBJ2-5|-|TRBV6-5
CASSGGTAGRETQYF
TGTGCCAGCAGTGGTGGGACAGCTGGTAGAGAGACCCAGTACTTC
>TRBD1|TRBJ1-2|few|TRBV11-2
CASSSHWDRENGYTF
TGTGCCAGCAGCTCACACTGGGACAGGGAGAATGGCTACACCTTC
>-|TRBJ2-1|few|TRBV4-2
CASSQEWTVLNEQFF
TGTGCCAGCAGCCAAGAATGGACAGTCCTCAATGAGCAGTTCTTC
>TRBD2|TRBJ2-1|-|TRBV3-1
CASSQTRLAGPNEQFF
TGTGCCAGCAGCCAGACTCGACTAGCGGGCCCCAATGAGCAGTTCTTC
>-|TRBJ1-6|few|TRBV4-3
CASSLGGASPLHF
TGCGCCAGCAGCCTGGGGGGAGCTTCACCCCTCCACTTT
>TRBD1|TRBJ2-7|once|TRBV7-3
CASSLIWDREYEQYF
TGTGCCAGCAGCTTAATATGGGACAGGGAATACGAGCAGTACTTC
>TRBD2|TRBJ2-1|-|TRBV4-1
CASRQAGGNRNEQFF
TGCGCCAGCAGGCAAGCGGGAGGAAATCGGAATGAGCAGTTCTTC
>-|TRBJ1-5|-|TRBV5-6
CASSLGVRTYSNQPQHF
TGTGCCAGCAGCTTGGGAGTCAGAACATATAGCAATCAGCCCCAGCATTTT
>-|TRBJ2-3|few|TRBV4-1
CASSLPGRAISTDTQYF
TGCGCCAGCAGCCTCCCAGGACGGGCCATTAGCACAGATACGCAGTATTTT
>TRBD1|TRBJ1-5|few|TRBV7-2
CASSLTGAYSNQPQHF
TGTGCCAGCAGCTTAACAGGGGCTTATAGCAATCAGCCCCAGCATTTT
>-|TRBJ2-7|few|TRBV27
CASGPGHVYEQYF
TGTGCCAGCGGGCCGGGACATGTCTACGAGCAGTACTTC
>-|TRBJ2-7|-|TRBV28
CASSSPRGSGEGHEQYF
TGTGCCAGCAGTTCCCCACGGGGGTCGGGAGAGGGTCACGAGCAGTACTTC
>TRBD1|TRBJ2-7|-|TRBV3-1
CASSLSGTGLHEQYF
TGTGCCAGCAGCCTATCCGGGACAGGGCTCCACGAGCAGTACTTC
>-|TRBJ2-1|few|TRBV11-2
CASSFGGTLNEQFF
TGTGCCAGCAGCTTCGGGGGAACTCTGAATGAGCAGTTCTTC
>TRBD2|TRBJ2-7|-|TRBV4-2
CASSQDTSGHRSYEQYF
TGTGCCAGCAGCCAAGACACTAGCGGACATCGGAGCTACGAGCAGTACTTC
>-|TRBJ2-7|-|TRBV5-1
CASSERGIPSYEQYF
TGCGCCAGCAGCGAACGGGGTATCCCCTCCTACGAGCAGTACTTC
>TRBD1|TRBJ2-2|few|TRBV4-3
CASSTRHTRDRELPGELFF
TGCGCCAGCAGCACCCGCCATACCCGGGACAGGGAACTTCCCGGGGAGCTGTTTTTT
>-|TRBJ2-7|few|TRBV6-6
CASSRRRPYEQYF
TGTGCCAGCAGTCGCCGTAGACCCTACGAGCAGTACTTC
>-|TRBJ2-2|-|TRBV3-1
CASSQYDANTGELFF
TGTGCCAGCAGCCAATACGACGCGAACACCGGGGAGCTGTTTTTT
>-|TRBJ1-1|-|TRBV12-3/TRBV12-4
CASSLEGRLNTEAFF
TGTGCCAGCAGTTTGGAAGGACGGTTGAACACTGAAGCTTTCTTT
>-|TRBJ2-3|-|TRBV29-1
CSVVVGSSTDTQYF
TGCAGCGTGGTCGTCGGCAGCAGCACAGATACGCAGTATTTT